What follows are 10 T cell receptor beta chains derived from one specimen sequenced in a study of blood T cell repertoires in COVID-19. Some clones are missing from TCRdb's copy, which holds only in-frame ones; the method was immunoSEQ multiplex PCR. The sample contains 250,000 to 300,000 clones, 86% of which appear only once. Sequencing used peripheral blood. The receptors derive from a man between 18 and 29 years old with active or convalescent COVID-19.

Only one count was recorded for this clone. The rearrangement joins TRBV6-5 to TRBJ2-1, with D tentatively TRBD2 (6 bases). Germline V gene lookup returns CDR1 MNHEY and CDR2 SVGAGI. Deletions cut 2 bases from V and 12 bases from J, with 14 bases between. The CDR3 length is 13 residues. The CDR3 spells CASSYGRTSPQFF. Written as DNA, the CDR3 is TGTGCCAGCAGTTACGGGAGGACGTCCCCGCAGTTCTTC.

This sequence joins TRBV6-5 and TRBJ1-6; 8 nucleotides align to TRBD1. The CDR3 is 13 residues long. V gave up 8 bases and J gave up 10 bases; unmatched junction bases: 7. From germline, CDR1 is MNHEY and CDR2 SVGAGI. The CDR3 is CASLTGDGSPLHF. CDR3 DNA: TGTGCCAGCTTGACAGGGGATGGGTCACCCCTCCACTTT.

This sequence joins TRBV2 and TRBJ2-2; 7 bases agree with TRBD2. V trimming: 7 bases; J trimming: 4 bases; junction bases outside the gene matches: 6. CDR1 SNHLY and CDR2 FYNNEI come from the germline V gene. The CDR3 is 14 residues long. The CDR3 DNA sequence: TGTGCCAGCATCCGGGAGGTGGGCACCGGGGAGCTGTTTTTT. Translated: CASIREVGTGELFF. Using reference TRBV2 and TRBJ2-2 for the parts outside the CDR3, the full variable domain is EPEVTQTPSHQVTQMGQEVILRCVPISNHLYFYWYRQILGQKVEFLVSFYNNEISEKSEIFDDQFSVERPDGSNFTLKIRSTKLEDSAMYFCASIREVGTGELFFGEGSRLTVL.

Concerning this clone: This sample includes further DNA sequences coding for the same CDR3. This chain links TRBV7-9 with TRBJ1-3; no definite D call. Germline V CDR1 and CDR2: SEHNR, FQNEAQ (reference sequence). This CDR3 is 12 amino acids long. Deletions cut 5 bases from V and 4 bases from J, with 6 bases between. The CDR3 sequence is CASSLSGNTIYF. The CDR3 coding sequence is TGTGCCAGCAGCCTCTCCGGAAACACCATATATTTT.

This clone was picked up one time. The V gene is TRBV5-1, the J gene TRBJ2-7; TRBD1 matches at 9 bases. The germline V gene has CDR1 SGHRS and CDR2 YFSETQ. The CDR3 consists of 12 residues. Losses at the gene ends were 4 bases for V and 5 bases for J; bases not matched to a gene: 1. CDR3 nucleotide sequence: TGCGCCAGCAGCGGGACAGGGAACGAGCAGTACTTC. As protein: CASSGTGNEQYF.

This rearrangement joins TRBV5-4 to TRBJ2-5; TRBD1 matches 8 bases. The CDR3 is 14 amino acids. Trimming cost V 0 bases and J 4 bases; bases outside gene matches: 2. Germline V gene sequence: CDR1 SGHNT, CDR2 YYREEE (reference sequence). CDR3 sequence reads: CASSLGTGRETQYF. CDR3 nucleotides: TGTGCCAGCAGCTTGGGGACAGGGCGAGAGACCCAGTACTTC.

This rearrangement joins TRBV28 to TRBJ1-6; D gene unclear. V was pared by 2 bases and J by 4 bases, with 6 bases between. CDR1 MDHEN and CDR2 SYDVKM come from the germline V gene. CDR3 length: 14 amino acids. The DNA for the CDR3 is TGTGCCAGCAGTTTAGCACTTTATAATTCACCCCTCCACTTT. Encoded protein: CASSLALYNSPLHF. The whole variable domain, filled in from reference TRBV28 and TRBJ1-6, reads DVKVTQSSRYLVKRTGEKVFLECVQDMDHENMFWYRQDPGLGLRLIYFSYDVKMKEKGDIPEGYSVSREKKERFSLILESASTNQTSMYLCASSLALYNSPLHFGNGTRLTVT.

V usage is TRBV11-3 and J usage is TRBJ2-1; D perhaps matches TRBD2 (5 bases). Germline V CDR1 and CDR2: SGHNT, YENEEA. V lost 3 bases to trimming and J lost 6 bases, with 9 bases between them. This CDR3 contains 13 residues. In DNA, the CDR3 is TGTGCCAGCAGCTTGTCGGGGTCCAATGAGCAGTTCTTC. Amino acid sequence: CASSLSGSNEQFF.

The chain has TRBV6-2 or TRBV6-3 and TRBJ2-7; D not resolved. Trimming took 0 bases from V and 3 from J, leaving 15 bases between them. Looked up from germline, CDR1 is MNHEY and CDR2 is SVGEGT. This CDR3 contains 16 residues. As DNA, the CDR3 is TGTGCCAGCAGTTACTCGGTAGCCACATTGAACTACGAGCAGTACTTC. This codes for CASSYSVATLNYEQYF.

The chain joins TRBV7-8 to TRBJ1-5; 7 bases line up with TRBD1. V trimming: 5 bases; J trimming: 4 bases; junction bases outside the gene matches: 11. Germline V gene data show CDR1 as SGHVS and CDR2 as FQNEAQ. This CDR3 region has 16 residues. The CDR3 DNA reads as TGTGCCAGCAGCACCATGGAGGGGGCAATGAATCAGCCCCAGCATTTT. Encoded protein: CASSTMEGAMNQPQHF.